The present entry profiles one T cell receptor (beta chain) with its context. Antigen specificity is unknown. From germline, CDR1 is LNHDA and CDR2 SQIVND (reference sequence). The CDR3 is 14 residues long. V dropped 7 bases and J dropped 4; count of bases not matched to a gene: 8. This record comes from a study of PD-L1 blockade in urothelial cancer. Turning to the study itself: Male sex and bladder-origin urothelial cancer characterized about 90% of the 29 patients. Typically, measured as a median, blood samples had approximately 130,000 T cells.

Each PCR reaction had synthetic TCR analog templates spiked into it. Libraries were prepared by immunoSEQ multiplex PCR; TCRdb keeps only in-frame clonotypes and omits some of them. The sample yields about 32,000 clones, 85% to 90% seen once. Study results and caveats: Tumor-associated blood clones were expanded more by durable-benefit patients at 3 weeks.

The chain employs TRBV19 and TRBJ2-7; the match to TRBD1 covers 9 bases. The receptor was isolated from a man aged 45 to 65 with urothelial cancer. Specimen: PBMCs, collected around atezolizumab (anti-PD-L1) treatment. CDR3 DNA: TGTGCCAGTACCCCCGGGACAGGGACTTACGAGCAGTACTTC. This encodes CASTPGTGTYEQYF.